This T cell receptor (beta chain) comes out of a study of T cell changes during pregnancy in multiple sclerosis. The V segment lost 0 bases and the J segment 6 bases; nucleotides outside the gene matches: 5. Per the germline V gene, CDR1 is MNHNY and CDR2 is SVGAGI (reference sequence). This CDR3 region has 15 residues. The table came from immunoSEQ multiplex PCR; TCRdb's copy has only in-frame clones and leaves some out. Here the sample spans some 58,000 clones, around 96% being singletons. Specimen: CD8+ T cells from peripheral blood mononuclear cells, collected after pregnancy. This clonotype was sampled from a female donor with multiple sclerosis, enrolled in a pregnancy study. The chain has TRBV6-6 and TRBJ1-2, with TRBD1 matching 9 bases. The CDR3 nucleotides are TGTGCCAGCAGTTACTCCGTACAGGGGGCGGATGGCTACACCTTC. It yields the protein CASSYSVQGADGYTF.